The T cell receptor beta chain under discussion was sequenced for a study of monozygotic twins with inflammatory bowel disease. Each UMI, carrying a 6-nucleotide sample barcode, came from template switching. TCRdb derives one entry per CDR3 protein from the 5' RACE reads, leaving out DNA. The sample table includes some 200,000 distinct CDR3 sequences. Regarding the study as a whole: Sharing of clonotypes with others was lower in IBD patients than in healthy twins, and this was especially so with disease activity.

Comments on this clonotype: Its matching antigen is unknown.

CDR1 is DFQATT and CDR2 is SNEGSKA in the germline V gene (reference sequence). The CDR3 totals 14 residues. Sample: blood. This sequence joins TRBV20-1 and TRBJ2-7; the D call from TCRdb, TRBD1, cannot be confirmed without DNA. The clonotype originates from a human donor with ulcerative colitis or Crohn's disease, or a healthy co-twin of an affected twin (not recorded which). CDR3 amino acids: CSARTGSSAYEQYF.